A single TCR beta chain is shown here with its context. Its antigen is unidentified. Other DNA variants within this sample encode the same CDR3. The sample is drawn from a study of shared clonotypes between healthy human individuals. This CDR3 has 14 amino acids. V lost 8 bases and J lost 0; bases outside the gene matches: 7. Looked up from germline, CDR1 is SGHRS and CDR2 is YFSETQ. The study, taken as a whole, reports: In a handful of donors, 4.5% to 5.5% of naive CD4 clonotypes appeared in common. Among donors, clonotype sharing was expected to be affected by sequencing depth. Few donors limited the genetic and exposure-history diversity represented.

The investigators split CD4+ cells into a CD45RA+ naive subset and a CD45RA-negative memory subset. This table comes from immunoSEQ multiplex PCR, and its TCRdb copy is limited to in-frame clones, with some not included. In the table there are 2 million to 2.5 million clones, roughly 93% of which are singletons. This clonotype originated in a man younger than 35 in good health. Some clones in this sample may be carry-over from other donors' samples. The rearrangement uses TRBV5-1 and TRBJ1-2, with 7 bases lining up with TRBD1. Sequenced sample: naive CD4+ T cells from PBMCs. Subset of the sample: CD45RA+ positively selected. The CDR3 sequence is CASSLDRANYGYTF. The CDR3 DNA reads TGCGCCAGTTCGCTTGACAGGGCTAACTATGGCTACACCTTC. Combining the CDR3 with reference TRBV5-1 and TRBJ1-2 gives the whole variable domain KAGVTQTPRYLIKTRGQQVTLSCSPISGHRSVSWYQQTPGQGLQFLFEYFSETQRNKGNFPGRFSGRQFSNSRSEMNVSTLELGDSALYLCASSLDRANYGYTFGSGTRLTVV.